At least ten counts were recorded for the clone carrying this T cell receptor (beta chain). This specimen belongs to a study of T-cell reconstitution after alpha-beta-depleted transplantation in children. TCRbeta library construction was performed incorporating unique molecular identifiers. Using its own MiXCR run on the PCR reads, TCRdb lists one record per CDR3 protein. The sample shows under 140,000 distinct CDR3 sequences, 10% of them seen only once. J gave up 6 bases and V 2 bases, and 2 bases lay outside the gene matches. CDR1 is MNHEY and CDR2 is SMNVEV in the germline V gene (reference sequence). The CDR3 is 14 amino acids.

V is TRBV27 and J is TRBJ2-7; 12 nucleotides line up with TRBD2. This receptor was obtained from a human donor who donated a stem cell graft to a child with acute lymphoblastic leukemia. Material: PBMCs from the stem cell graft donor, obtained from the stem cell graft. The CDR3 protein is CASSLTSGGREQYF. CDR3 coding DNA: TGTGCCAGCAGTTTAACTAGCGGGGGGCGCGAGCAGTACTTC.